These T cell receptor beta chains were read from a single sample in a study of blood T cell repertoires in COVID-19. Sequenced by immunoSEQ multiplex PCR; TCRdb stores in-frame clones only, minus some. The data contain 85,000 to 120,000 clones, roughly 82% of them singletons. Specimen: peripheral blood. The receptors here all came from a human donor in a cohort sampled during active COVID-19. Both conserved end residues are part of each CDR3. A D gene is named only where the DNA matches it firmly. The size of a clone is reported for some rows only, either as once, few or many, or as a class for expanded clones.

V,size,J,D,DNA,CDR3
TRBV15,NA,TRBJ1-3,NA,TGTGCCACCAGCAGAGATCTTAACACCATATATTTT,CATSRDLNTIYF
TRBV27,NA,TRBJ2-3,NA,TGTGCCAGCAGTTCGCAGATCAACCCAGATACGCAGTATTTT,CASSSQINPDTQYF
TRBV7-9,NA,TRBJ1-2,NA,TGTGCCAGCAGCTCCCTAGAGTATGGCTACACCTTC,CASSSLEYGYTF
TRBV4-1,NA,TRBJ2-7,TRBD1,TGCGCCAGCAGCCTCCAGGGACAGGGGGGAATTTACGAGCAGTACTTC,CASSLQGQGGIYEQYF
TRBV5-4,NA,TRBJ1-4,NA,TGTGCCAGCAGCTTCGGAAGCACACGGGGGGAAAAACTGTTTTTT,CASSFGSTRGEKLFF
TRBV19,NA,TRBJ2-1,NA,TGTGCCAGTAGTATAATCGGACTTTACAATGAGCAGTTCTTC,CASSIIGLYNEQFF
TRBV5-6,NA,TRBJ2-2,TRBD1,TGTGCCAGCAGCTCACTGGACAGGGCGCAGACCGGGGAGCTGTTTTTT,CASSSLDRAQTGELFF
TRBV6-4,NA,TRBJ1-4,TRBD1,TGTGCCAGCAGTGACTCAGGGACAGGTGGTAAACTGTTTTTT,CASSDSGTGGKLFF
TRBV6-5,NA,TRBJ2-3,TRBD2,TGTGCCAGCAGTTACTCCTCTAGCGGATACACAGATACGCAGTATTTT,CASSYSSSGYTDTQYF
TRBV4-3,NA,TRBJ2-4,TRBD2,TGCGCCAGCAGCCTCGACGGACTAGCTTGGAACATTCAGTACTTC,CASSLDGLAWNIQYF
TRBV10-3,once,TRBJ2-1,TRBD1,TGTGCCATCAACACAGGGACAGGGTACTACAATGAGCAGTTCTTC,CAINTGTGYYNEQFF
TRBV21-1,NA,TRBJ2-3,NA,TGTGCCAGCACCCCTAACCCCACAGATACGCAGTATTTT,CASTPNPTDTQYF
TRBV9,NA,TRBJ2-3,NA,TGTGCCAGCAGCGTTCGCGGGGACGGCACAGATACGCAGTATTTT,CASSVRGDGTDTQYF
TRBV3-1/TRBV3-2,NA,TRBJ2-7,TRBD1,TGTGCCAGCAGCTATCCGGGACAGGGGGTGTACGAGCAGTACTTC,CASSYPGQGVYEQYF
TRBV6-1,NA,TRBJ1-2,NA,TGTGCCAGCAGTGAAGGGGACACCTACTATGGCTACACCTTC,CASSEGDTYYGYTF
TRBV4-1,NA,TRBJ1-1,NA,TGCGCCAGCAGCCAAGATATTCCGAGGAGGCGGGAGGGTCGTGGCACTGAAGCTTTCTTT,CASSQDIPRRREGRGTEAFF
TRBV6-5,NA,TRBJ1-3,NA,TGTGCCAGCAGTTACACGACTGGATCCTCTGGAAACACCATATATTTT,CASSYTTGSSGNTIYF
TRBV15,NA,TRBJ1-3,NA,TGTGCCACCAGCAGAGATTTGAGGGATTCTGGAAACACCATATATTTT,CATSRDLRDSGNTIYF
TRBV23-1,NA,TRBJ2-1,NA,TGCGCCAGCAGTCCGTGTACGGGATATGACGATGAGCAGTTCTTC,CASSPCTGYDDEQFF
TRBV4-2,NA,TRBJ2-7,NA,TGTGCCAGCAGCCAAGGGGGTGCAGCGCTGGAGGACGAGCAGTACTTC,CASSQGGAALEDEQYF
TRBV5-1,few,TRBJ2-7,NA,TGCGCCAGCAGCTTGGATTTAGTGACCTACGAGCAGTACTTC,CASSLDLVTYEQYF
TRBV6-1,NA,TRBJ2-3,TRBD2,TGTGCCAGCAGTGATAGCGGGGTGGGAGATACGCAGTATTTT,CASSDSGVGDTQYF
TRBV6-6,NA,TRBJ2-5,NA,TGTGCCAGCACCAAGGGGGGGTTTGAGACCCAGTACTTC,CASTKGGFETQYF
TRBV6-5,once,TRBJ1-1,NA,TGTGCCAGCAGTTACTCGTTTCAGGGCACTGAAGCTTTCTTT,CASSYSFQGTEAFF
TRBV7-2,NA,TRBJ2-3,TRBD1,TGTGCCAGCAGCATTCGGATCACAGGGGATTCTAGCACAGATACGCAGTATTTT,CASSIRITGDSSTDTQYF
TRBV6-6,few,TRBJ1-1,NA,TGTGCCAGCAGTTCTCGTGGACAGTTCGCCAACACTGAAGCTTTCTTT,CASSSRGQFANTEAFF
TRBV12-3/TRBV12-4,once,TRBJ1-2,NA,TGTGCCAGCAGTTGGGGGGTCTACGGCTACACCTTC,CASSWGVYGYTF
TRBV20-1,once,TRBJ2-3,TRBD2,TGCAGTGCTAGTACGAGCGGGGGGGCCACAGATACGCAGTATTTT,CSASTSGGATDTQYF
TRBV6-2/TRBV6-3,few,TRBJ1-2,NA,TGTGCCAGCAGCCCTCGGGCTCCGGGCGGGGGGTTAGATTATGGCTACACCTTC,CASSPRAPGGGLDYGYTF
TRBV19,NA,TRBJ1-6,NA,TGTGCCACCAACATGGACGGGAGCTCCTATAATTCACCCCTCCACTTT,CATNMDGSSYNSPLHF
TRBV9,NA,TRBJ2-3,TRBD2,TGTGCCAGCAGCCCCGACCCGTTGACTAGCGGGGCCCCCGATACGCAGTATTTT,CASSPDPLTSGAPDTQYF
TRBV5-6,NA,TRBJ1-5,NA,TGTGCCAGCAGTGCTCACCGGGGTCGGCAGCCCCAGCATTTT,CASSAHRGRQPQHF
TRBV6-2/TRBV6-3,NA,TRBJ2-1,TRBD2,TGTGCCAGCAGCCAACTAGCGGGGGGGCACAATGAGCAGTTCTTC,CASSQLAGGHNEQFF
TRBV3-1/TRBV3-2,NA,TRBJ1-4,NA,TGTGCCAGCAGCCCCTGGCCGGACTCAGCAACTAATGAAAAACTGTTTTTT,CASSPWPDSATNEKLFF
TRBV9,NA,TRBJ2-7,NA,TGTGCCACCGTGGACAGCTCCTACGAGCAGTACTTC,CATVDSSYEQYF
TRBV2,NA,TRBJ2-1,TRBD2,TGTGCCAGCAGACCCCCTAGCGGGGGGGCGTATGAGCAGTTCTTC,CASRPPSGGAYEQFF
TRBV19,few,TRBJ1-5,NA,TGTGCCAGTAGTATTGACAGTAGCAATCAGCCCCAGCATTTT,CASSIDSSNQPQHF
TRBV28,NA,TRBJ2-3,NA,TGTGCCAGCAGTTTTGGTAGGGGAGATACGCAGTATTTT,CASSFGRGDTQYF
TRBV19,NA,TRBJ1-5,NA,TGTGCCAGTAGTCCCCAGCAGGGCAATCAGCCCCAGCATTTT,CASSPQQGNQPQHF
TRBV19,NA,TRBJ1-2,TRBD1,TGTGCCAGTAGCCCCGACAGGGCCTCTGGCTACACCTTC,CASSPDRASGYTF
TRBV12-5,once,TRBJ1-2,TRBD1,TGTGCTAGTGGTTTGGACCAGGACAGGGGTGATGGCTACACCTTC,CASGLDQDRGDGYTF
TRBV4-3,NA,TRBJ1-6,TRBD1,TGCGCCAGCAGCCCGGGACAGTATAATTCACCCCTCCACTTT,CASSPGQYNSPLHF
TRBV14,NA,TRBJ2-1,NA,TGTGCCAGCAGCCAAGATAGGAGGTGGGAGCAGTTCTTC,CASSQDRRWEQFF
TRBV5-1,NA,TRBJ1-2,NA,TGCGCCAGCAGCAACCCGACAGACTATGGCTACACCTTC,CASSNPTDYGYTF
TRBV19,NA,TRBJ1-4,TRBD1,TGTGCCAGTAGTATAGGAGACAGGGGCCTCTTTAATGAAAAACTGTTTTTT,CASSIGDRGLFNEKLFF
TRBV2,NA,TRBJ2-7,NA,TGTGCCAGCAGTGTTGGTGCCGAGCCGTCCTACGAGCAGTACTTC,CASSVGAEPSYEQYF
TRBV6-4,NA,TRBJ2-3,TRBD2,TGTGCCAGCAGTGACTCAGCGGGGGGGTTCACAGATACGCAGTATTTT,CASSDSAGGFTDTQYF
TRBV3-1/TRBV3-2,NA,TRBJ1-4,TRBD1,TGTGCCAGCAGCCTAAACGGACAGGGGGAAAATGAAAAACTGTTTTTT,CASSLNGQGENEKLFF
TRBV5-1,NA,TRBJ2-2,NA,TGCGCCAGCAGCTTGGAACGGCCGGGGACCGGGGAGCTGTTTTTT,CASSLERPGTGELFF
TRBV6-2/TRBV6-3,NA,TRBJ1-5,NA,TGTGCCAGCAGTCCCCGGTCCGTCAATCAGCCCCAGCATTTT,CASSPRSVNQPQHF
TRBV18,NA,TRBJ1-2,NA,TGTGCCAGCTCACCACTTGGGGACTACCAGGGAGGCTACACCTTC,CASSPLGDYQGGYTF
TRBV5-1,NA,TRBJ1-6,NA,TGCGCCAGCAGCTTGGCCGATAATTCACCCCTCCACTTT,CASSLADNSPLHF
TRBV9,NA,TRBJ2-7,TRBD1,TGTGCCAGCAGCAGTAGGGACAGGGGGCTCCACGAGCAGTACTTC,CASSSRDRGLHEQYF
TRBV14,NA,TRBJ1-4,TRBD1,TGTGCCAGCAGCCCAGGGACAGGGGGTAGGACTAATGAAAAACTGTTTTTT,CASSPGTGGRTNEKLFF
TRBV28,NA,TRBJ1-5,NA,TGTGCCAGCAGACAGACAAGCCATAGCAATCAGCCCCAGCATTTT,CASRQTSHSNQPQHF
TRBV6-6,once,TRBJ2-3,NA,TGTGCCAGCAGGAAAGGGGACTGGGCGAACACAGATACGCAGTATTTT,CASRKGDWANTDTQYF
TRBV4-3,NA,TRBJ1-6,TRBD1,TGCGCCAGCAGCCAAGGAGCACAGGGGAGTAATTCACCCCTCCACTTT,CASSQGAQGSNSPLHF
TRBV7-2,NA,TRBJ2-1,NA,TGTGCCAGCAGCTTAGCAGGGGTCAATGAGCAGTTCTTC,CASSLAGVNEQFF
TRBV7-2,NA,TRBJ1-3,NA,TGTGCCAGCAGTAGAGGGTCCCTGAGCTCTGGAAACACCATATATTTT,CASSRGSLSSGNTIYF